This TCR beta chain stems from a study of OX40 agonist ivuxolimab in advanced cancers. Across the study: Approximately 40% of patients had received prior checkpoint inhibitor therapy. Study-wide results and limits: The authors did not determine the antigen specificity of the expanded peripheral T cells. CD8+ T cells were the subset that, on average, had more expanded clones than CD4+.

Germline CDR1 is SGDLS and CDR2 is YYNGEE. This CDR3 region has 15 residues. V was pared by 0 bases and J by 1 base, with 10 bases between. Some clones are missing from TCRdb's copy, which holds only in-frame ones; the method was immunoSEQ multiplex PCR. The table lists tens of thousands of clones, 70% to 90% of them singletons. As to this clone: Its matching antigen is unknown.

The input for sequencing was CD4+ or CD8+ T cells sorted from blood, taken in a trial of the OX40 agonist ivuxolimab. This rearrangement joins TRBV9 to TRBJ2-5, with D possibly matching TRBD1 (5 bases). The receptor comes from an adult with an advanced solid tumor such as melanoma, head and neck, liver or kidney cancer. The CDR3 loop is CASSVARQPQETQYF. Written as DNA, the CDR3 is TGTGCCAGCAGCGTAGCGAGACAGCCCCAAGAGACCCAGTACTTC.